This TCR beta chain was found in a study of shared clonotypes between healthy human individuals. Study-level information: Researchers assigned three CD4 naive, three CD4 memory, two CD8 naive and one CD8 memory plate to each donor.

In germline, CDR1 is MDHEN, CDR2 SYDVKM. The CDR3 sequence is 15 residues long. The V gene end was trimmed by 3 bases and the J gene end by 1 base; junction bases not matched to a gene: 3. Findings and caveats of the study: Sequencing depth was predicted to influence how clonotypes are shared among donors. Incomplete sequencing of sorted subsets was indicated by rarefaction despite large depth.

When replicate PCRs were run on sorted subsets, they used approximately 0.2 ug DNA, some 33,000 T cell genomes. The protocol was immunoSEQ multiplex PCR, while the TCRdb copy is restricted to in-frame clones and leaves out a portion. The sample contains some 2,500,000 clones, roughly 90% of which appear only once. As regards this clone: Antigen unknown.

Source material: naive CD4+ T cells from PBMCs. Subset meaning: CD45RA+ positively selected. This clonotype originated in a man in his late teens or twenties in good health. Some clones in this sample may be carry-over from other donors' samples. The chain carries TRBV28 and TRBJ2-7; 10 bases fit TRBD2. The CDR3 bases are TGTGCCAGCAGTTTCGCTAGCGGGAGTTCCTACGAGCAGTACTTC. It encodes CASSFASGSSYEQYF.